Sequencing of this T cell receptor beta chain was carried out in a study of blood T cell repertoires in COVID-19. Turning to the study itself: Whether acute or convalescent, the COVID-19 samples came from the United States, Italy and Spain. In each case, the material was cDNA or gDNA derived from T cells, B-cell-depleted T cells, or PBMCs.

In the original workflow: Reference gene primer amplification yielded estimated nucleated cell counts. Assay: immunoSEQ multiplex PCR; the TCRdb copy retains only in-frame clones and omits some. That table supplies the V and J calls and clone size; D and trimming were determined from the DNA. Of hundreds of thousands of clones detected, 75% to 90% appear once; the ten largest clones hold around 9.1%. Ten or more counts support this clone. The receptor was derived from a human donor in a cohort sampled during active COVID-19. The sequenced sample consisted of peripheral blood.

CDR3 DNA sequence: TGTGCCAGCAGCCCGGGAATCTCTGGGGCCAACGTCCTGACTTTC. Amino acid sequence: CASSPGISGANVLTF. The chain combines TRBV5-8 with TRBJ2-6; a weak D match, TRBD2 (5 bases). This CDR3 is 15 amino acids long. The V end was cut by 4 bases, the J end by 0 bases, with 8 bases between. The germline CDR1 and CDR2 sequences are SGHTS and YDEGEE.